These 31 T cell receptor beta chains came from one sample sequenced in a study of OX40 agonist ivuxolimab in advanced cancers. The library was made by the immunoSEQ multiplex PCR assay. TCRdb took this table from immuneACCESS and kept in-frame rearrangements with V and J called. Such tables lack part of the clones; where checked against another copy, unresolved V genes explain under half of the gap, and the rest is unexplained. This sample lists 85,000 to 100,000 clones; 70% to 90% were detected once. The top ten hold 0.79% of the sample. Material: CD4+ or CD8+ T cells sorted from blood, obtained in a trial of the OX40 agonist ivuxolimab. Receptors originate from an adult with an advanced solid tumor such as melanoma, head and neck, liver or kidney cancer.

This chain's CDR3 is CASSLNRMNTEAFF. In DNA form, the CDR3 reads TGCGCCAGCAGCTTGAACCGGATGAACACTGAAGCTTTCTTT. The J gene is TRBJ1-1, the V gene TRBV5-1, with D hard to call. Per the germline V gene, CDR1 is SGHRS and CDR2 is YFSETQ. V dropped 1 base and J dropped 0 bases, with 7 bases sitting between them. This CDR3 has 14 residues.

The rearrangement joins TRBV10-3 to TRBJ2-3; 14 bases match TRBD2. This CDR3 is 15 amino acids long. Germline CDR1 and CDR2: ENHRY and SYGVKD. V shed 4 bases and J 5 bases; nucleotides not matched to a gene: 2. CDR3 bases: TGTGCCATCAGTGGGACTAGCGGGGGGAAAGATACGCAGTATTTT. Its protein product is CAISGTSGGKDTQYF.

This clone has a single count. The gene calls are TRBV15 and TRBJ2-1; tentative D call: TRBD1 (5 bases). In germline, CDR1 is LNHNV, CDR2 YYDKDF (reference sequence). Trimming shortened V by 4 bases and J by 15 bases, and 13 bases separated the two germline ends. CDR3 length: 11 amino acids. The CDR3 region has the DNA TGTGCCACCAGCACCTATCTAGACAGGTTCTTC. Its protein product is CATSTYLDRFF.

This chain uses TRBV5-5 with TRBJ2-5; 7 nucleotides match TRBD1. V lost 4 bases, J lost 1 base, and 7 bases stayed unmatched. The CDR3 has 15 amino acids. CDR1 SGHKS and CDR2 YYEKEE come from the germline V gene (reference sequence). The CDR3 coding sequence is TGTGCCAGCAGCCCCAGGGGGTACCTCCAAGAGACCCAGTACTTC. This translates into CASSPRGYLQETQYF.

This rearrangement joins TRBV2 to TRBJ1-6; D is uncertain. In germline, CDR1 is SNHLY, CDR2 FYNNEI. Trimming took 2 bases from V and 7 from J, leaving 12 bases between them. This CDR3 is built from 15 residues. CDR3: CASSESTGANSPLHF. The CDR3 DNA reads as TGTGCCAGCAGTGAATCTACCGGTGCCAATTCACCCCTCCACTTT. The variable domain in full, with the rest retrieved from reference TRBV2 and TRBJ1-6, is EPEVTQTPSHQVTQMGQEVILRCVPISNHLYFYWYRQILGQKVEFLVSFYNNEISEKSEIFDDQFSVERPDGSNFTLKIRSTKLEDSAMYFCASSESTGANSPLHFGNGTRLTVT.

The CDR3 DNA sequence: TGTGCCAGCAGTGACTTCTTCCTTAGGACAGGGCGGCACTACGAGCAGTACTTC. This translates into CASSDFFLRTGRHYEQYF. The chain couples TRBV6-4 to TRBJ2-7, with 8 bases lining up with TRBD1. In germline, CDR1 is MRHNA, CDR2 SNTAGT. V gave up 1 base and J gave up 3 bases; unmatched junction bases: 14. The CDR3 runs 18 residues.

The CDR3 DNA reads TGTGCCAGTTCTACAGGGTCGGCTGGAAACACCATATATTTT. Protein product: CASSTGSAGNTIYF. J is TRBJ1-3 and V is TRBV19; the D gene is possibly TRBD1 (6 bases). The germline gives CDR1 LNHDA, CDR2 SQIVND (reference sequence). The V gene lost 8 bases and the J gene lost 2 bases, with 13 bases spanning the gap. The CDR3 totals 14 residues.

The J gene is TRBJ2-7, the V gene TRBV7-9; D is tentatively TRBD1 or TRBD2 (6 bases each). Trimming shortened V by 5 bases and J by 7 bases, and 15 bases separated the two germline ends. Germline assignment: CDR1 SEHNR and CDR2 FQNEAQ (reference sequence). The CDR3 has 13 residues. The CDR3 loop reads CASSSSGGTEQYF. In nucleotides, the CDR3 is TGTGCCAGCAGCAGCTCCGGGGGCACAGAGCAGTACTTC.

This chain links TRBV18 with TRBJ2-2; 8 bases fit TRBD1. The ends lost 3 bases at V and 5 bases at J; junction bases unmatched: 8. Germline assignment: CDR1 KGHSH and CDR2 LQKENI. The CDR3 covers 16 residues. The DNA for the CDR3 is TGTGCCAGCTCACCTATCACCGGGACAGGAACCGGGGAGCTGTTTTTT. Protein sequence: CASSPITGTGTGELFF. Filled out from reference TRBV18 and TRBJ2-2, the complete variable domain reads NAGVMQNPRHLVRRRGQEARLRCSPMKGHSHVYWYRQLPEEGLKFMVYLQKENIIDESGMPKERFSAEFPKEGPSILRIQQVVRGDSAAYFCASSPITGTGTGELFFGEGSRLTVL.

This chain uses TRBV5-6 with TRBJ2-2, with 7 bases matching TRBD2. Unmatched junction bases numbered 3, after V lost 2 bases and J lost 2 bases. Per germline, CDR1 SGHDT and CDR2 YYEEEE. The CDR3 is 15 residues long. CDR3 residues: CASSLLASNTGELFF. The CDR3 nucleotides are TGTGCCAGCAGCTTACTAGCGAGTAACACCGGGGAGCTGTTTTTT. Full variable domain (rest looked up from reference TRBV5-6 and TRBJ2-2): DAGVTQSPTHLIKTRGQQVTLRCSPKSGHDTVSWYQQALGQGPQFIFQYYEEEERQRGNFPDRFSGHQFPNYSSELNVNALLLGDSALYLCASSLLASNTGELFFGEGSRLTVL.

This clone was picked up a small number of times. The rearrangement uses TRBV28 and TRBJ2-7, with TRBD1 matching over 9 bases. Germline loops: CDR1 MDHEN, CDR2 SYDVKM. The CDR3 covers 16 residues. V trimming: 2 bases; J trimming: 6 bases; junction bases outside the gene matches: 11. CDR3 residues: CASSLDLPTGGREQYF. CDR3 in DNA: TGTGCCAGCAGTTTAGACCTCCCGACAGGGGGGCGCGAGCAGTACTTC.

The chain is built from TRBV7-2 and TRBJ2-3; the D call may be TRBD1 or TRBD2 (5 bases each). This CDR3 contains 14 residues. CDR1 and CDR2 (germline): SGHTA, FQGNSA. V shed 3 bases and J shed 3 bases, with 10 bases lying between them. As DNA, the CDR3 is TGTGCCAGCAGCTTGGGGGTTGGTACAGATACGCAGTATTTT. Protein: CASSLGVGTDTQYF.

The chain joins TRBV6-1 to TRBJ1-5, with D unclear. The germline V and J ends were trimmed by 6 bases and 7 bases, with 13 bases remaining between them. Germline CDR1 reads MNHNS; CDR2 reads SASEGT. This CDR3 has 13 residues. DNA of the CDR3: TGTGCCAGCAGACAGACACCCCCCCAGCCCCAGCATTTT. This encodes CASRQTPPQPQHF.

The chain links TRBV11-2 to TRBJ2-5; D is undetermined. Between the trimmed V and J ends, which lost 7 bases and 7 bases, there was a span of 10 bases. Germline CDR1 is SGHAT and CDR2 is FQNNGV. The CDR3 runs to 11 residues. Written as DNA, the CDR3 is TGTGCCAGCATCCTGATGGGGACCCAGTACTTC. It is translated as CASILMGTQYF.

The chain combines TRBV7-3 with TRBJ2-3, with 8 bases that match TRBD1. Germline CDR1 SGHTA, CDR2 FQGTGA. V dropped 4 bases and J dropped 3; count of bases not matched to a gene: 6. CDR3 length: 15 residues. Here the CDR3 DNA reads TGTGCCAGCAGCTCCCAGGACAGGGTTACAGATACGCAGTATTTT. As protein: CASSSQDRVTDTQYF.

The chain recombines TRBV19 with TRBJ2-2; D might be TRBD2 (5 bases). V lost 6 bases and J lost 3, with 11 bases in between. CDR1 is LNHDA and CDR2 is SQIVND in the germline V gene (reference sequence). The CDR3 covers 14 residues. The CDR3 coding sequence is TGTGCCAGTAGGTCGAGCGGCTACACCGGGGAGCTGTTTTTT. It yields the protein CASRSSGYTGELFF. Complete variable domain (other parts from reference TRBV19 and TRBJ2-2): DGGITQSPKYLFRKEGQNVTLSCEQNLNHDAMYWYRQDPGQGLRLIYYSQIVNDFQKGDIAEGYSVSREKKESFPLTVTSAQKNPTAFYLCASRSSGYTGELFFGEGSRLTVL.

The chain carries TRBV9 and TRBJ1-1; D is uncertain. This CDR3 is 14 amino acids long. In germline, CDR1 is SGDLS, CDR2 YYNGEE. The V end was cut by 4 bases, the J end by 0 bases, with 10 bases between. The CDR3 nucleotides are TGTGCCAGCAGCACGACGAACCTGAACACTGAAGCTTTCTTT. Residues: CASSTTNLNTEAFF. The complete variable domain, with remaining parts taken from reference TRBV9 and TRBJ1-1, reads DSGVTQTPKHLITATGQRVTLRCSPRSGDLSVYWYQQSLDQGLQFLIQYYNGEERAKGNILERFSAQQFPDLHSELNLSSLELGDSALYFCASSTTNLNTEAFFGQGTRLTVV.

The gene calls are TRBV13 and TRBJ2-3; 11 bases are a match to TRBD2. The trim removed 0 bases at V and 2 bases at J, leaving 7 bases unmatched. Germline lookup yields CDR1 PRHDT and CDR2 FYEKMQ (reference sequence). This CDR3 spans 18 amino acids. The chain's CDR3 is CASSLGRSGGEDTDTQYF. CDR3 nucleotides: TGTGCCAGCAGCTTAGGCCGTAGCGGGGGGGAGGACACAGATACGCAGTATTTT.

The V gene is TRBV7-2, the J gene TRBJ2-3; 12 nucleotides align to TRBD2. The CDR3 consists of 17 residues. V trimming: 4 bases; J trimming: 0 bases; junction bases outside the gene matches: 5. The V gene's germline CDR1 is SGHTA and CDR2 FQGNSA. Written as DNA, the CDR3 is TGTGCCAGCAGCTCACCTAGCGGGGGGGTTAGCACAGATACGCAGTATTTT. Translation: CASSSPSGGVSTDTQYF. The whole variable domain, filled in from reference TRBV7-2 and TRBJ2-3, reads GAGVSQSPSNKVTEKGKDVELRCDPISGHTALYWYRQSLGQGLEFLIYFQGNSAPDKSGLPSDRFSAERTGGSVSTLTIQRTQQEDSAVYLCASSSPSGGVSTDTQYFGPGTRLTVL.

CDR3 sequence reads: CASSPGTTNEKLFF. CDR3 DNA: TGTGCCAGCAGTCCCGGGACCACTAATGAAAAACTGTTTTTT. The chain employs TRBV28 and TRBJ1-4, with D possibly being TRBD1 (5 bases). The germline V gene has CDR1 MDHEN and CDR2 SYDVKM. This CDR3 has 14 amino acids. V gave up 5 bases and J gave up 2 bases, with 9 bases separating them.

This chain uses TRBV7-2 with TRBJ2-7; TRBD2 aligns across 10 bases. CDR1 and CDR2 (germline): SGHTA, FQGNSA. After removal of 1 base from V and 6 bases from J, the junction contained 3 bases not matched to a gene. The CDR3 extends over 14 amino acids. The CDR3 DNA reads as TGTGCCAGCAGCTTAGAAGGGACTAGCGCCGAGCAGTACTTC. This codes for CASSLEGTSAEQYF.

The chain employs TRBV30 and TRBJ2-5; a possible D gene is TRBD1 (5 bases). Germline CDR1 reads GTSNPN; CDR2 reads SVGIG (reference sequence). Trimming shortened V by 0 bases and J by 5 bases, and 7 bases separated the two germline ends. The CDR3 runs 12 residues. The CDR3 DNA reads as TGTGCCTGGAGTGTATCAGGGGAGACCCAGTACTTC. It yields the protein CAWSVSGETQYF.

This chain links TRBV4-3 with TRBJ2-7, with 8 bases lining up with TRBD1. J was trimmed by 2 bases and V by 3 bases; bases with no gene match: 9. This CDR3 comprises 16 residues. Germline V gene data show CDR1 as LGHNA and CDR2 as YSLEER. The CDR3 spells CASSQGAGTGPYEQYF. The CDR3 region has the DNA TGCGCCAGCAGCCAGGGAGCCGGGACAGGACCCTACGAGCAGTACTTC.

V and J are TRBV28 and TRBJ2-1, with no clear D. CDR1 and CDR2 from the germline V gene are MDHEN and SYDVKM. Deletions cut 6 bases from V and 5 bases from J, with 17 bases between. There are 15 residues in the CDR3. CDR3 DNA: TGTGCCAGCAGACCCTGGACCGTTTTCAACAATGAGCAGTTCTTC. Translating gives CASRPWTVFNNEQFF. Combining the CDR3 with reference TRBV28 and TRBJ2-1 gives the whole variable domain DVKVTQSSRYLVKRTGEKVFLECVQDMDHENMFWYRQDPGLGLRLIYFSYDVKMKEKGDIPEGYSVSREKKERFSLILESASTNQTSMYLCASRPWTVFNNEQFFGPGTRLTVL.

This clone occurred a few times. The CDR3 coding sequence is TGTGCCAGCAGCGTAGAGGGACAGAGTTACTATGGCTACACCTTC. Its protein is CASSVEGQSYYGYTF. The V gene is TRBV9, the J gene TRBJ1-2; 7 nucleotides agree with TRBD1. V was pared by 0 bases and J by 3 bases, with 5 bases of the junction left unmatched. Germline loops: CDR1 SGDLS, CDR2 YYNGEE. This CDR3 is built from 15 residues.

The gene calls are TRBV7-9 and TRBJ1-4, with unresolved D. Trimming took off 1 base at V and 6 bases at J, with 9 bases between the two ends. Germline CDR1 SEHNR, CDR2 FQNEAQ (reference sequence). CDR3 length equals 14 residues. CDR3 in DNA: TGTGCCAGCAGCTTAGGGCAGAACTATGAAAAACTGTTTTTT. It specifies CASSLGQNYEKLFF. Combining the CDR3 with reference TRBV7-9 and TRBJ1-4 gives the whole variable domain DTGVSQNPRHKITKRGQNVTFRCDPISEHNRLYWYRQTLGQGPEFLTYFQNEAQLEKSRLLSDRFSAERPKGSFSTLEIQRTEQGDSAMYLCASSLGQNYEKLFFGSGTQLSVL.

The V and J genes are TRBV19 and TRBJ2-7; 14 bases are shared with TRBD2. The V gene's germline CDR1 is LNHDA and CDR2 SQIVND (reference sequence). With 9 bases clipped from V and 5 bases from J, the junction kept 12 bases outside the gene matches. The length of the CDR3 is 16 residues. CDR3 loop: CARRTSGGPPPNEQYF. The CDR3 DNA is TGTGCCAGACGGACTAGCGGGGGGCCCCCGCCCAACGAGCAGTACTTC.

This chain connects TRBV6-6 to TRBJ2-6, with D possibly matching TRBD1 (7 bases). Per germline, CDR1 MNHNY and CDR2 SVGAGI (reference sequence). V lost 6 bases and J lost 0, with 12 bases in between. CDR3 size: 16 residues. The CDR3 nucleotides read TGTGCCAGCAGGTCCAGGGGGGTCTCTGGGGCCAACGTCCTGACTTTC. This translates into CASRSRGVSGANVLTF.

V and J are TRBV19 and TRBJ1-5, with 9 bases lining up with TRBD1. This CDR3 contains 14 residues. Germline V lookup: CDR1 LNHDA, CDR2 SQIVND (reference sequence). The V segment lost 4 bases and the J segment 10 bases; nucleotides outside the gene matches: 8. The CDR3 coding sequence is TGTGCCAGTAGTACGGGACAGGGTATCTTACCCCAGCATTTT. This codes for CASSTGQGILPQHF. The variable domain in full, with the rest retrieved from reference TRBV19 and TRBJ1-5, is DGGITQSPKYLFRKEGQNVTLSCEQNLNHDAMYWYRQDPGQGLRLIYYSQIVNDFQKGDIAEGYSVSREKKESFPLTVTSAQKNPTAFYLCASSTGQGILPQHFGDGTRLSIL.

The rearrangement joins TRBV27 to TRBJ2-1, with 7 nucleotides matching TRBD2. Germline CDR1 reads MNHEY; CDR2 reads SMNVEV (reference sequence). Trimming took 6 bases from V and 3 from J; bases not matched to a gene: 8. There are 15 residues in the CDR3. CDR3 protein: CASRRGDLDYNEQFF. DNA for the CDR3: TGTGCCAGCAGACGGGGGGACCTCGACTACAATGAGCAGTTCTTC.

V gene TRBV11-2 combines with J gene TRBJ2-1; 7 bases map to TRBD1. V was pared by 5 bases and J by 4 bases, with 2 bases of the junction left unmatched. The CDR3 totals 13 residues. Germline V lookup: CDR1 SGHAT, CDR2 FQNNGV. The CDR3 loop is CASSADRYNEQFF. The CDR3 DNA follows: TGTGCCAGCAGCGCGGACAGGTACAATGAGCAGTTCTTC.